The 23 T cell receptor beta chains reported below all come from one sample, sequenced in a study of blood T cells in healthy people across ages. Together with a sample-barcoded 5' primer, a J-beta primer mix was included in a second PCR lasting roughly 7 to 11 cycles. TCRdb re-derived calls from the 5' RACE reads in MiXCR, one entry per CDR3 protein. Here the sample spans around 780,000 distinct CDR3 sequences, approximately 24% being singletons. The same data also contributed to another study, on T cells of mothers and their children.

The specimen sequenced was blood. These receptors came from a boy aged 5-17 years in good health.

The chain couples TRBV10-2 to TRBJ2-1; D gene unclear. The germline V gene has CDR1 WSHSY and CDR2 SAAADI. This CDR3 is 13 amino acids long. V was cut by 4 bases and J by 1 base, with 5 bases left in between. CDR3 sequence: CASSVRSYNEQFF. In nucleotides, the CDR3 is TGCGCCAGCAGTGTGAGGTCCTACAATGAGCAGTTCTTC.

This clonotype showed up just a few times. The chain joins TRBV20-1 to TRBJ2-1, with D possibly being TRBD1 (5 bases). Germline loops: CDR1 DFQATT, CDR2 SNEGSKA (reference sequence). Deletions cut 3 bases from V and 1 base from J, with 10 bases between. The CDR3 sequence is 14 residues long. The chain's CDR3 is CSASTAGSYNEQFF. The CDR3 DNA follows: TGCAGTGCTAGTACGGCAGGGTCCTACAATGAGCAGTTCTTC.

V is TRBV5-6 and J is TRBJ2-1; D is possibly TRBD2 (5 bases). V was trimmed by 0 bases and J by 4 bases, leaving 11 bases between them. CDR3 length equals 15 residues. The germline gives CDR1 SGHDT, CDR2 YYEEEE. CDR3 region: CASSLGRRPYNEQFF. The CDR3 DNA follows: TGTGCCAGCAGCTTGGGTAGGAGGCCTTACAATGAGCAGTTCTTC. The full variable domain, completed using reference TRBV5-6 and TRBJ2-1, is DAGVTQSPTHLIKTRGQQVTLRCSPKSGHDTVSWYQQALGQGPQFIFQYYEEEERQRGNFPDRFSGHQFPNYSSELNVNALLLGDSALYLCASSLGRRPYNEQFFGPGTRLTVL.

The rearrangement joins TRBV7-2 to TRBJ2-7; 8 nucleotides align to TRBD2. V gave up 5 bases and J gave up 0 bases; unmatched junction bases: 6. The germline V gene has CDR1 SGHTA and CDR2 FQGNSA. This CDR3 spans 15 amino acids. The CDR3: CASSPLADSSYEQYF. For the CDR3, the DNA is TGTGCCAGCAGCCCACTAGCGGACAGCTCCTACGAGCAGTACTTC.

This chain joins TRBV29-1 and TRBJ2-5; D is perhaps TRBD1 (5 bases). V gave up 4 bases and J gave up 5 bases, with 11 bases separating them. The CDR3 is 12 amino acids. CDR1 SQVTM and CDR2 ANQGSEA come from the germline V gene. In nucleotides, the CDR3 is TGCAGCGTTGTAGGGGAAGAGGAGACCCAGTACTTC. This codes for CSVVGEEETQYF.

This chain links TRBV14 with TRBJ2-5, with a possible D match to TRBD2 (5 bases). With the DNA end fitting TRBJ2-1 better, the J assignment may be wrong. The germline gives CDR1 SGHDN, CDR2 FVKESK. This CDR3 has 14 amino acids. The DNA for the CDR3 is TGTGCCAGCAGTAGCGAGGGTAGCCGCAATGAGCAGTTCTTC. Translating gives CASSSEGSRNEQFF.

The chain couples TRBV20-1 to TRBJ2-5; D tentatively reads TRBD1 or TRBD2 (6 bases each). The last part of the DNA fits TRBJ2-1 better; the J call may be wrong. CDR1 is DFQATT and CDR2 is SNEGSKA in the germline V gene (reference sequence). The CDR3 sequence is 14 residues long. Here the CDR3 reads CSARPPRGAGEQFF. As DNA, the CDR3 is TGCAGTGCTAGACCCCCAAGGGGGGCCGGTGAGCAGTTCTTC.

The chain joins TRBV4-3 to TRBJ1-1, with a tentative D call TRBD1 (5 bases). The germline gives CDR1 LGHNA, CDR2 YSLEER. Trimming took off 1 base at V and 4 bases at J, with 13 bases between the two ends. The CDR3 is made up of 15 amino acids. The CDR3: CASSQGGPSGTEAFF. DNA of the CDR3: TGCGCCAGCAGCCAAGGGGGACCGTCGGGCACTGAAGCTTTCTTT.

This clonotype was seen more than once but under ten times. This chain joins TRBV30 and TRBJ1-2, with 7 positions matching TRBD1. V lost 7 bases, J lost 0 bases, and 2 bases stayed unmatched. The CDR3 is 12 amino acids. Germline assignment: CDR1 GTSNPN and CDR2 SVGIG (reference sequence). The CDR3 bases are TGTGCCTCAGGGACAGCTAACTATGGCTACACCTTC. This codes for CASGTANYGYTF.

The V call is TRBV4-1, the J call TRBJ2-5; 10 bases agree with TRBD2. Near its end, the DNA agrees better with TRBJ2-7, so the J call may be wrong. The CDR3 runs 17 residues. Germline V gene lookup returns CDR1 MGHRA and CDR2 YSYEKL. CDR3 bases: TGCGCCAGCAGCCAGCCTCCTCTAGCGGGGGTCTCCTACGAGCAGTACTTC. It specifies CASSQPPLAGVSYEQYF.

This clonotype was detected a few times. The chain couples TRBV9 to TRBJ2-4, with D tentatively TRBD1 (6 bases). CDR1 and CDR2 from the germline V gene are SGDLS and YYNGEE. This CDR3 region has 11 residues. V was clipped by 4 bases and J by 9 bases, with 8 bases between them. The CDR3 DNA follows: TGTGCCAGCAGCCCAGGGGCCATTCAGTACTTC. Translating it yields CASSPGAIQYF.

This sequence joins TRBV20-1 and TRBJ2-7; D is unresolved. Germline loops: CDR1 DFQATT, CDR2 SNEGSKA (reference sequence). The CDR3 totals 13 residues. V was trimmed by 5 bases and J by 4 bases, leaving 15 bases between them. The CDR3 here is CSAYGPLDYEQYF. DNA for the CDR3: TGCAGTGCTTACGGGCCCCTCGATTACGAGCAGTACTTC.

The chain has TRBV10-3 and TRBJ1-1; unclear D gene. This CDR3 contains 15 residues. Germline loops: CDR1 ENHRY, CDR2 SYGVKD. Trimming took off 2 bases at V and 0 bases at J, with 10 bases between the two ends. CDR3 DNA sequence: TGTGCCATCAGTGAGCCGAAAACCTTGAACACTGAAGCTTTCTTT. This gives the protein CAISEPKTLNTEAFF.

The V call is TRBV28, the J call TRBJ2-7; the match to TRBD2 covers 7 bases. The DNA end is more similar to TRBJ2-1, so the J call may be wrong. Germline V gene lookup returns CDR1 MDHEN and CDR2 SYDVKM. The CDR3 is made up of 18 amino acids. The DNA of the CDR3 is TGTGCCAGCAGTTTAAAATTTAGGCCCCGCCGGGGGGACAATGAGCAGTTCTTC. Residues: CASSLKFRPRRGDNEQFF.

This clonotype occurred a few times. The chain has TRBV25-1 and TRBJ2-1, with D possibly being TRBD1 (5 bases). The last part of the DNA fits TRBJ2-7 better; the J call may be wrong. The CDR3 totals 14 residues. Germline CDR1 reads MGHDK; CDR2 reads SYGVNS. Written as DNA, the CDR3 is TGTGCCAGCAGTGAATATGACAGCACCTACGAGCAGTACTTC. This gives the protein CASSEYDSTYEQYF.

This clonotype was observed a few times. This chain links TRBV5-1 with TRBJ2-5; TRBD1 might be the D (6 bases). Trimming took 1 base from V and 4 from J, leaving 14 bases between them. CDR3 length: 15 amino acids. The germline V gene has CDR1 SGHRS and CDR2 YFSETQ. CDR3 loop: CASSLRQGKGETQYF. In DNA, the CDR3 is TGCGCCAGCAGCTTGCGGCAGGGGAAGGGAGAGACCCAGTACTTC.

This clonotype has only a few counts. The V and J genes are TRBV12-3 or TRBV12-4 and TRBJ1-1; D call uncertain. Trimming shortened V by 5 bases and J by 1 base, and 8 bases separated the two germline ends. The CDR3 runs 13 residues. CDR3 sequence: CASSNGRNTEAFF. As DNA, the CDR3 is TGTGCCAGCAGTAACGGACGGAACACTGAAGCTTTCTTT.

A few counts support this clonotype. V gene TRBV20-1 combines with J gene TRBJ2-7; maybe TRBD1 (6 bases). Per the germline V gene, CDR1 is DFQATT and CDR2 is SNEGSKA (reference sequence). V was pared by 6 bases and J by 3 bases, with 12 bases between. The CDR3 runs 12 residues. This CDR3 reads CSAPDSNYEQYF. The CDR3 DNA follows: TGCAGTGCCCCGGACAGCAACTACGAGCAGTACTTC.

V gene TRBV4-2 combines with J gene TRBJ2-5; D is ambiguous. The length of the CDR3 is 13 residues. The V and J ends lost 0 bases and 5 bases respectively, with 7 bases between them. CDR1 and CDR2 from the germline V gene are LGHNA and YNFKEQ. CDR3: CASSQDTVETQYF. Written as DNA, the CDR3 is TGTGCCAGCAGCCAAGATACCGTGGAGACCCAGTACTTC.

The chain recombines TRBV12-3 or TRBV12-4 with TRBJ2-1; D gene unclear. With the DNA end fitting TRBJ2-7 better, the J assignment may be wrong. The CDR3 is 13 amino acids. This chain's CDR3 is CASSLISPYEQYF. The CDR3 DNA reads TGTGCCAGCAGTCTCATATCCCCCTACGAGCAGTACTTC.

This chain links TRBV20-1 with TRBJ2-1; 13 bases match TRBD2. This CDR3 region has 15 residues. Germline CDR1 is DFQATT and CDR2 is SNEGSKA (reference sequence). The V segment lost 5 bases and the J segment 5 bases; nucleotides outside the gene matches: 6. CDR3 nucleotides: TGCAGTGCTGGACGAACTAGCGGGGGGGACAATGAGCAGTTCTTC. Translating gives CSAGRTSGGDNEQFF.

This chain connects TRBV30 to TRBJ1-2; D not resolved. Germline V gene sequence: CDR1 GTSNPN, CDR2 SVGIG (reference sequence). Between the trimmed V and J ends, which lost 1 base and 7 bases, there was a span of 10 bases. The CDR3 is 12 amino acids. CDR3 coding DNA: TGTGCCTGGAGTGCGACATCCAGTGGCTACACCTTC. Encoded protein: CAWSATSSGYTF.

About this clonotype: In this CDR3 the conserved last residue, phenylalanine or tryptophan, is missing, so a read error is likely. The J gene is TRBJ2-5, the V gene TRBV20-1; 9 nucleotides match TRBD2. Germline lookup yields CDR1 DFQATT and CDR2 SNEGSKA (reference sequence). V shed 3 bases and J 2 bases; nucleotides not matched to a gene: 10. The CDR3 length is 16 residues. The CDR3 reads CSASLRSGGFQETQYL. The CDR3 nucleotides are TGCAGTGCTAGTCTACGTAGCGGGGGCTTTCAAGAGACCCAGTACCTC.